The T cell receptor beta chain under discussion was sequenced for a study of human T cells and chemical hapten exposure. The V gene lost 5 bases and the J gene lost 0 bases, with 5 bases spanning the gap. The CDR3 covers 12 residues. Per germline, CDR1 MNHNY and CDR2 SVGAGI (reference sequence). The time point: patch test 3, about 24 weeks after DPC sensitization. As for treatment: therapeutic diphenylcyclopropenone sensitization with weekly scalp DPC. This clonotype was seen more than once but under ten times. Individual cDNA molecules had unique molecular identifiers attached to them by the library. Authors' data handling: Sample TCR totals centred on a median of about 92,000, ranging about 20,000 to 750,000. Each CDR3 protein gets one entry after TCRdb re-called the RACE reads with MiXCR. The V and J calls, along with clone size, are taken from TCRdb and not from the paper's own processing. The sample has approximately 88,000 distinct CDR3 sequences, roughly 13% seen once; the top ten hold around 5.8%.

This clonotype was sampled from a woman between 50 and 59 years old with alopecia areata. Some clones in this sample may be carry-over from other donors' samples. Sequenced material: whole blood, taken in connection with sensitization to the hapten diphenylcyclopropenone (DPC). This chain links TRBV6-6 with TRBJ2-7; the D is unclear. CDR3 amino acids: CASSLHSYEQYF. The CDR3 nucleotides are TGTGCCAGCAGTCTTCACTCCTACGAGCAGTACTTC.